This T cell receptor (beta chain) comes out of a study of beta chain features in type 1 diabetes. Turning to the study itself: Age, gender and cell yields were similar between patients and healthy donors. Study outcomes and limitations: TCRB CDR3s from Type 1 diabetes patients were moderately but significantly shorter in all four CD4+ subsets.

The V gene lost 5 bases and the J gene lost 5 bases, with 10 bases spanning the gap. CDR3 length: 13 amino acids. From germline, CDR1 is SEHNR and CDR2 FQNEAQ (reference sequence). The authors reverse transcribed all of the isolated RNA, so sequencing captured expressed TCRB transcripts. Clones were read by immunoSEQ multiplex PCR, and TCRdb kept only the in-frame ones, dropping some. The sample holds some 350,000 clones; roughly 13% are singletons and the top ten take roughly 0.016%. A note on this clone: Its antigen remains unknown.

J is TRBJ1-5 and V is TRBV7-9; D not certain. The sample was naive CD4+ T cells from blood. This receptor was obtained from a woman aged 18-35 years with type 1 diabetes. This chain's CDR3 is CASSRWEDQPQHF. As DNA, the CDR3 is TGTGCCAGCAGCCGATGGGAGGATCAGCCCCAGCATTTT.